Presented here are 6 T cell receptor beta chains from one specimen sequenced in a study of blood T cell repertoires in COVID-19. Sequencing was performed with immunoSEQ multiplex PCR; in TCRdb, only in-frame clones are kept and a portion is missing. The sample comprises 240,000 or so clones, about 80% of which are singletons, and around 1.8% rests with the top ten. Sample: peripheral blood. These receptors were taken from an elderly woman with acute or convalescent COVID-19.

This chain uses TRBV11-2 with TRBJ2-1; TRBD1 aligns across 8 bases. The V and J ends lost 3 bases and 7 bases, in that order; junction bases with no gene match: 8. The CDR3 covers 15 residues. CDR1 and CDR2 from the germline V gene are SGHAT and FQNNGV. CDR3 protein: CASSLGQVKVNEQFF. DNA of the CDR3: TGTGCCAGCAGCTTGGGACAGGTCAAGGTTAATGAGCAGTTCTTC.

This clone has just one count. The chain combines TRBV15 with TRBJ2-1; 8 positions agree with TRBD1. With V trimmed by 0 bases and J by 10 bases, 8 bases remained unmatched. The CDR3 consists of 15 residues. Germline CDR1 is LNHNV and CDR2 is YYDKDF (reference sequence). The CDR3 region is CATSREDRVRGEQFF. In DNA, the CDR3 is TGTGCCACCAGCAGAGAGGACAGGGTACGAGGAGAGCAGTTCTTC.

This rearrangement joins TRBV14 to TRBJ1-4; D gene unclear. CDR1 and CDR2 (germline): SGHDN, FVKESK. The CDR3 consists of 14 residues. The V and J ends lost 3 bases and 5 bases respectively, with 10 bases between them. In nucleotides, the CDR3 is TGTGCCAGCAGCCACCAGCACAGCAATGAAAAACTGTTTTTT. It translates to CASSHQHSNEKLFF.

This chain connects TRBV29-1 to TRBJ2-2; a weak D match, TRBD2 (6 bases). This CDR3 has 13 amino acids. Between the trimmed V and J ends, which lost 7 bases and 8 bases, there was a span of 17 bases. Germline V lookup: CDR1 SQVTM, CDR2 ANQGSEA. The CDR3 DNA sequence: TGCAGCGGCCGGGGGTCTTCCTCGGGGGAGCTGTTTTTT. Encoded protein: CSGRGSSSGELFF.

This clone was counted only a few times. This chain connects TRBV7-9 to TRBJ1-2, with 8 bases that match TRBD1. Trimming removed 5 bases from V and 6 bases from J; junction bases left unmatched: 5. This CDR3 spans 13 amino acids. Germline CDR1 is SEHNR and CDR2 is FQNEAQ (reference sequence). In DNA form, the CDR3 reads TGTGCCAGCAGCCCGGACAGGGCCCATGGCTACACCTTC. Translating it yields CASSPDRAHGYTF.

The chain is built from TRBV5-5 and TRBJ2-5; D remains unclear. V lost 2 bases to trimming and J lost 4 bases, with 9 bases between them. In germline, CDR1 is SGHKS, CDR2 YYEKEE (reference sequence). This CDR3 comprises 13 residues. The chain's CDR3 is CASSFSSLETQYF. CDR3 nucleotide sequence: TGTGCCAGCAGCTTCTCCAGTCTAGAGACCCAGTACTTC.